This T cell receptor beta chain emerged from a study of cytomegalovirus exposure and HLA in healthy donors. Study context: The use of the same platform for the 130 or so validation repertoires and the approximately 690 first-cohort repertoires was reported by a later analysis.

To note about this clone: Its antigen is still unknown.

Study-level points and caveats: In vitro experiments confirmed that a few CMV-associated chains were specific for CMV antigens. Some TCR beta chains (more than 150 of them) were listed as cytomegalovirus-associated.

Clones were read by immunoSEQ multiplex PCR, and TCRdb kept only the in-frame ones, dropping some. The profile covers approximately 160,000 clones, with 90% to 97% appearing a single time and 0.8% to 0.95% taken by the ten largest. CDR3 length: 11 residues. The V gene lost 0 bases and the J gene lost 8 bases, with 5 bases spanning the gap. The germline CDR1 and CDR2 sequences are DFQATT and SNEGSKA (reference sequence). While the first cohort had 650 to 850 subjects, the donors belonged to the separate validation cohort of about 130 subjects. The receptor comes from a woman aged 18-29 years in good health and CMV-seronegative. Sequencing input: PBMCs. The chain employs TRBV20-1 and TRBJ2-1; D remains ambiguous. The CDR3 nucleotides are TGCAGTGCTAGAGAGGCCTATGAGCAGTTCTTC. Its translation: CSAREAYEQFF.